The 20 T cell receptor beta chains below were found in one sample sequenced in a study of metastatic and nonmetastatic thyroid tumors. TCRdb re-clonotyped the PCR reads through MiXCR. The repertoire has 30,000 or so clones, around 32% of them found once; the top ten carry 6% to 8%. There were no patients who had received any treatment before thyroid surgery. The sample was blood. The receptors here all came from a female donor with papillary thyroid cancer or a benign thyroid nodule (not recorded which). Some clones in this sample may be carry-over from other donors' samples.

This clone was counted a few times. The chain carries TRBV24-1 and TRBJ1-5; TRBD1 aligns across 10 bases. The J segment lost 10 bases and the V segment lost 2 bases, leaving 10 bases of the junction unmatched. This CDR3 is built from 16 residues. The germline V gene has CDR1 KGHDR and CDR2 SFDVKD. CDR3 loop: CATSDSRQGARSPQHF. The DNA for the CDR3 is TGTGCCACCAGTGATTCGCGACAGGGGGCTCGCAGTCCCCAGCATTTT.

The CDR3 protein is CASSERGGTDTQYF. The CDR3, as DNA: TGTGCCAGCAGTGAACGCGGGGGCACAGATACGCAGTATTTT. This rearrangement joins TRBV6-1 to TRBJ2-3, with a tentative D call TRBD2 (6 bases). V lost 2 bases to trimming and J lost 1 base, with 7 bases between them. Germline CDR1 and CDR2: MNHNS and SASEGT. The CDR3 length is 14 residues.

Comment on this clone: One end of the junction varies from germline; a read error may be responsible. The chain joins TRBV2 to TRBJ2-7, with D possibly matching TRBD1 (6 bases). The germline CDR1 and CDR2 sequences are SNHLY and FYNNEI. The CDR3 loop spans 16 amino acids. The CDR3 reads CASNSPQGSANYEQYF. For the CDR3, the DNA is TGTGCCAGCAACTCCCCCCAGGGGTCCGCTAACTACGAGCAATACTTC.

This clone was seen many times. The chain combines TRBV3-1 with TRBJ2-3; D is uncertain. The germline V and J ends were trimmed by 1 base and 6 bases, with 11 bases remaining between them. Looked up from germline, CDR1 is LGHDT and CDR2 is YNNKEL (reference sequence). This CDR3 has 14 residues. The CDR3 bases are TGTGCCAGCAGCCAAGGCAGGAGCCCGGATACGCAGTATTTT. This codes for CASSQGRSPDTQYF.

J is TRBJ2-7 and V is TRBV6-5, with 7 positions matching TRBD2. Germline V lookup: CDR1 MNHEY, CDR2 SVGAGI. The V gene end was trimmed by 0 bases and the J gene end by 3 bases; junction bases not matched to a gene: 5. The CDR3 is 15 residues long. The CDR3 DNA reads as TGTGCCAGCAGTTACTCGGGAGGGATGGGCTACGAGCAGTACTTC. The encoded protein is CASSYSGGMGYEQYF.

In regard to this clone: One junction end disagrees with the germline gene, perhaps due to a read error. V gene TRBV5-1 combines with J gene TRBJ2-3; 11 bases match TRBD2. Germline V gene sequence: CDR1 SGHRS, CDR2 YFSETQ. The CDR3 runs to 17 residues. The CDR3 here is CASSVAGGHRVTETQYF. The CDR3 region has the DNA TGCGCCAGCAGCGTAGCGGGGGGGCATCGTGTTACAGAGACGCAGTATTTT.

This clone was counted only a few times. This chain joins TRBV27 and TRBJ1-5; D remains ambiguous. This CDR3 region has 14 residues. Germline CDR1 MNHEY, CDR2 SMNVEV (reference sequence). V was pared by 3 bases and J by 7 bases, with 13 bases between. The CDR3 DNA sequence: TGTGCCAGCAGTTTGGCCCCCCAAGGGCAGCCCCAGCATTTT. This codes for CASSLAPQGQPQHF.

J is TRBJ1-5 and V is TRBV7-2, with D hard to call. Germline V gene sequence: CDR1 SGHTA, CDR2 FQGNSA. Trimming cost V 1 base and J 2 bases, with 9 bases left between them. The CDR3 sequence is 15 residues long. The CDR3 bases are TGTGCCAGCAGCTTAGGGCAGGAGGGCAATCAGCCCCAGCATTTT. Its protein is CASSLGQEGNQPQHF.

The chain employs TRBV27 and TRBJ1-5; TRBD1 aligns across 10 bases. V shed 6 bases, J shed 7 bases, and the junction held 3 bases outside the gene matches. From germline, CDR1 is MNHEY and CDR2 SMNVEV (reference sequence). The CDR3 runs 13 residues. CDR3 DNA: TGTGCCAGCAGCTGGGACAGGGGACAGCCCCAGCATTTT. As protein: CASSWDRGQPQHF.

This chain links TRBV20-1 with TRBJ2-7; D gene unclear. There are 15 residues in the CDR3. V dropped 3 bases and J dropped 5 bases, with 20 bases sitting between them. The germline V gene encodes CDR1 DFQATT and CDR2 SNEGSKA (reference sequence). As DNA, the CDR3 is TGCAGTGCTAGGCGGATCCCTCCCGGCCTCCACGAGCAGTACTTC. Encoded protein: CSARRIPPGLHEQYF.

V usage is TRBV7-3 and J usage is TRBJ2-3; 10 positions match TRBD2. The V gene's germline CDR1 is SGHTA and CDR2 FQGTGA. The V gene end was trimmed by 1 base and the J gene end by 6 bases; junction bases not matched to a gene: 7. This CDR3 is built from 16 residues. In DNA, the CDR3 is TGTGCCAGCAGCTTAAAGGCTAGCGGGAGAGGGGATACGCAGTATTTT. Protein sequence: CASSLKASGRGDTQYF.

The chain has TRBV6-2 or TRBV6-3 and TRBJ2-6; TRBD1 aligns across 9 bases. The CDR3 consists of 18 residues. Germline values: CDR1 MNHEY, CDR2 SVGEGT. With 6 bases clipped from V and 1 base from J, the junction kept 10 bases outside the gene matches. The CDR3 sequence: CASSSTGTGCSGANVLTF. The CDR3 DNA is TGTGCCAGCAGCTCCACCGGGACAGGGTGTTCTGGGGCCAACGTCCTGACTTTC.

The table lists this clone with many counts. The genes are TRBV12-3 or TRBV12-4 and TRBJ1-4; 7 positions match TRBD1. Losses at the gene ends were 0 bases for V and 10 bases for J; bases not matched to a gene: 11. CDR3 size: 16 residues. The CDR3 here is CASSLAITGAEGKLFF. For the CDR3, the DNA is TGTGCCAGCAGTTTAGCTATTACAGGGGCAGAGGGAAAACTGTTTTTT.

This clone was detected ten times or more. V usage is TRBV28 and J usage is TRBJ1-2; TRBD1 is a possible D gene (5 bases). Germline CDR1 and CDR2: MDHEN and SYDVKM. V was pared by 1 base and J by 8 bases, with 8 bases between. The CDR3 sequence is 12 residues long. The chain's CDR3 is CASSLSREGYTF. CDR3 nucleotides: TGTGCCAGCAGTTTATCCAGGGAAGGCTACACCTTC.

This clone was seen many times. This chain joins TRBV4-1 and TRBJ2-1, with a weak D call TRBD1 (5 bases). This CDR3 has 15 residues. The ends were cut back, 4 bases at V and 0 bases at J, with 10 bases in the middle. Germline V gene lookup returns CDR1 MGHRA and CDR2 YSYEKL. In nucleotides, the CDR3 is TGCGCCAGCAGCCCAACAGGAAGCTCCTACAATGAGCAGTTCTTC. It translates to CASSPTGSSYNEQFF.

This clone was counted many times. V usage is TRBV12-5 and J usage is TRBJ2-5; the D gene is possibly TRBD2 (5 bases). Trimming removed 6 bases at V and 5 bases at J, with 19 bases between. The CDR3 loop spans 15 amino acids. Looked up from germline, CDR1 is LGHNT and CDR2 is FRNRAP. The CDR3 here is CASGTGFSDGETQYF. The CDR3, as DNA: TGTGCTAGTGGGACCGGCTTTAGCGATGGGGAGACCCAGTACTTC.

This clone was seen many times. The rearrangement joins TRBV7-2 to TRBJ2-5, with TRBD1 identical over 10 bases. This CDR3 is 15 amino acids long. The V and J ends lost 0 bases and 4 bases, in that order; junction bases with no gene match: 2. Germline loops: CDR1 SGHTA, CDR2 FQGNSA. CDR3 DNA sequence: TGTGCCAGCAGCTTAGCGGGGGACAGGGGAGAGACCCAGTACTTC. Encoded protein: CASSLAGDRGETQYF.

This clone was detected ten times or more. This rearrangement joins TRBV30 to TRBJ2-5, with TRBD1 matching 7 bases. Germline CDR1 is GTSNPN and CDR2 is SVGIG (reference sequence). Unmatched junction bases numbered 7, after V lost 3 bases and J lost 3 bases. The CDR3 consists of 14 residues. The CDR3 protein is CAWREDRVEETQYF. CDR3 sequence (DNA): TGTGCCTGGAGGGAAGACAGGGTGGAAGAGACCCAGTACTTC.

This sequence joins TRBV6-1 and TRBJ1-1; 9 positions match TRBD1. The CDR3 runs to 16 residues. Germline CDR1 MNHNS, CDR2 SASEGT. V gave up 7 bases and J gave up 4 bases; unmatched junction bases: 13. Here the CDR3 DNA reads TGTGCCAGCATCCCTCTGATACAGGGGGCGGTCACTGAAGCTTTCTTT. Translation gives CASIPLIQGAVTEAFF.

At least ten counts were recorded for this clone. The genes are TRBV12-5 and TRBJ1-2; D gene ambiguous. Trimming removed 0 bases at V and 8 bases at J, with 13 bases between. Germline V gene sequence: CDR1 LGHNT, CDR2 FRNRAP. There are 14 residues in the CDR3. Here the CDR3 reads CASGLVYPGGGYTF. CDR3 sequence (DNA): TGTGCTAGTGGTTTGGTCTACCCAGGCGGCGGCTACACCTTC.